This T cell receptor beta chain was captured by sequencing in a study of beta chain features in type 1 diabetes. Study-wide results and limits: HLA effects on TCRB rearrangement stayed unresolved here.

The CDR3 runs 11 residues. CDR1 and CDR2 from the germline V gene are SGDLS and YYNGEE. Between the trimmed V and J ends, which lost 8 bases and 4 bases, there was a span of 9 bases. CD4+ naive, central memory, regulatory and stem cell-like memory subsets were isolated by sorting on CD45RO/CCR7/CD25/CD127/CD95/CD27. Expressed TCRB transcripts were sequenced after all isolated RNA was converted to cDNA. The data were produced by immunoSEQ multiplex PCR, yet TCRdb's version contains in-frame clones alone and is incomplete. Counted here are some 500,000 clones, more than 9.5% occurring once; the ten biggest clones make up 0.046%. To note about this clone: Its antigen remains unidentified.

This clonotype was sampled from a woman under 30 in good health. The sequenced sample consisted of naive CD4+ T cells from blood. This chain links TRBV9 with TRBJ1-1; D is uncertain. The CDR3: CARPISTEAFF. The CDR3 coding sequence is TGTGCCAGACCGATTAGCACTGAAGCTTTCTTT. Using reference TRBV9 and TRBJ1-1 for the parts outside the CDR3, the full variable domain is DSGVTQTPKHLITATGQRVTLRCSPRSGDLSVYWYQQSLDQGLQFLIQYYNGEERAKGNILERFSAQQFPDLHSELNLSSLELGDSALYFCARPISTEAFFGQGTRLTVV.